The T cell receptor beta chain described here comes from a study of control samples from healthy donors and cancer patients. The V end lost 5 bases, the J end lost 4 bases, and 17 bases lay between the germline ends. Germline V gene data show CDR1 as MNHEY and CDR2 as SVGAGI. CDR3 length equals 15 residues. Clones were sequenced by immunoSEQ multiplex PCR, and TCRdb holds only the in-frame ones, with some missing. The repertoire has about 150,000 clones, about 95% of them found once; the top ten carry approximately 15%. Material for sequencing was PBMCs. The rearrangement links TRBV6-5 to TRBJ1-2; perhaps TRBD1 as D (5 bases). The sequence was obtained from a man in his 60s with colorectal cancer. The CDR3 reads CASSQTPGLLYGYTF. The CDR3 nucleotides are TGTGCCAGCAGTCAGACGCCGGGACTGCTCTATGGCTACACCTTC.